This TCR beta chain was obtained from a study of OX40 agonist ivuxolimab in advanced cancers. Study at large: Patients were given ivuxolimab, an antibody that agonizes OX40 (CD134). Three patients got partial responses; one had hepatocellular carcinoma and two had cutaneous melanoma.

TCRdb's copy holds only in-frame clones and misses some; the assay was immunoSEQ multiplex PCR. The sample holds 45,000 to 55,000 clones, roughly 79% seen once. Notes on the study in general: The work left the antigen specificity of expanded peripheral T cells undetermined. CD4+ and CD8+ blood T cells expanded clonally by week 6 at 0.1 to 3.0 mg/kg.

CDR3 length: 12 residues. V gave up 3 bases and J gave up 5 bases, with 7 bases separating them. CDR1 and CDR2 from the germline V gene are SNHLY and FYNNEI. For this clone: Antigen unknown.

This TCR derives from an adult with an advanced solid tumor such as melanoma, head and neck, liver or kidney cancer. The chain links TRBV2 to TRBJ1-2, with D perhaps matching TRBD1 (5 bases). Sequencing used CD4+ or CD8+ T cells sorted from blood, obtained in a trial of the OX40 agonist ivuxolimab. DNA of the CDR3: TGTGCCAGCAGTGATAGGGGATATGGCTACACCTTC. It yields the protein CASSDRGYGYTF.